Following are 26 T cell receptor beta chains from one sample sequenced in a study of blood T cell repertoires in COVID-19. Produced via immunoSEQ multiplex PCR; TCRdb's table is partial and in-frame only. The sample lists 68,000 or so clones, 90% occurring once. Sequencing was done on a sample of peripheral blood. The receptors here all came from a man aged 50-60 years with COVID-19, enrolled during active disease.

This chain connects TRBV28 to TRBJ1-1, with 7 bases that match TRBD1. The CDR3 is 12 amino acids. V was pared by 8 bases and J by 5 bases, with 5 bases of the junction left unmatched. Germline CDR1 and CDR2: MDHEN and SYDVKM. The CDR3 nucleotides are TGTGCCAGCGAGGGGGCAGGGACTGAAGCTTTCTTT. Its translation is CASEGAGTEAFF.

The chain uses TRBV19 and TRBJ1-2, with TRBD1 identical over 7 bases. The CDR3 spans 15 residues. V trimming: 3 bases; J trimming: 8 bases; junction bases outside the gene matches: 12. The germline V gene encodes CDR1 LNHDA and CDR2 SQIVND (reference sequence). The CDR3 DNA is TGTGCCAGTAGTATTTACCGGGACAGCCTCGAGGGCTACACCTTC. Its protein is CASSIYRDSLEGYTF.

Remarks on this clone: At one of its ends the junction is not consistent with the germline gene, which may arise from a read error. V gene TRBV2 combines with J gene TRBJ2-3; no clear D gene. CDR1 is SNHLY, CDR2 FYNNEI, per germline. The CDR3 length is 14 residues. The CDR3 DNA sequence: TGTGCCAGCAGCGAAGACCCAGCGACAGATACGCAGTATTTT. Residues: CASSEDPATDTQYF. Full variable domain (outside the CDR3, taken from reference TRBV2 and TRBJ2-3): EPEVTQTPSHQVTQMGQEVILRCVPISNHLYFYWYRQILGQKVEFLVSFYNNEISEKSEIFDDQFSVERPDGSNFTLKIRSTKLEDSAMYFCASSEDPATDTQYFGPGTRLTVL.

In DNA, the CDR3 is TGTGCCAGCAGTTTATGGGGGGGTAACGAGCAGTACTTC. Translation: CASSLWGGNEQYF. J is TRBJ2-7 and V is TRBV28, with D perhaps TRBD2 (6 bases). CDR3 size: 13 residues. Germline values: CDR1 MDHEN, CDR2 SYDVKM. Trimming left V 0 bases short and J 5 bases short, with 8 bases between.

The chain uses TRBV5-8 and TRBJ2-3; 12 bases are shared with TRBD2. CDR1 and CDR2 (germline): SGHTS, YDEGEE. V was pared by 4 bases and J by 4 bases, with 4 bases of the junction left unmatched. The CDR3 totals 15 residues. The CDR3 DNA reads TGTGCCAGCAGCACACGACTAGCGGGAGCAGATACGCAGTATTTT. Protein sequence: CASSTRLAGADTQYF.

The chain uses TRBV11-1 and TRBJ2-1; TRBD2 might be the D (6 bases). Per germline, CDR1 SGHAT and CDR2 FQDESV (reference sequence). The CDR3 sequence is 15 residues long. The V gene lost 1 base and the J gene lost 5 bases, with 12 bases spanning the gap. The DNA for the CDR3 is TGTGCCAGCAGCTTAGGGGGAGGTACAAACAATGAGCAGTTCTTC. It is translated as CASSLGGGTNNEQFF.

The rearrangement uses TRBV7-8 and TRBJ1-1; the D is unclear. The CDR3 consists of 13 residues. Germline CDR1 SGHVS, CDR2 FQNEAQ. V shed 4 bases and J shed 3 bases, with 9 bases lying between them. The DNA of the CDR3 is TGTGCCAGCAGCTCAACAGTGCACACTGAAGCTTTCTTT. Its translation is CASSSTVHTEAFF.

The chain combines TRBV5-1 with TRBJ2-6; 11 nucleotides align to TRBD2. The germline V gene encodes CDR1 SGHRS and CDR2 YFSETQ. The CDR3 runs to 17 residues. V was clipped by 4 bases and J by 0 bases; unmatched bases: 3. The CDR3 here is CASSGGTSGSGANVLTF. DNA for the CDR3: TGCGCCAGCAGCGGTGGGACTAGCGGCTCTGGGGCCAACGTCCTGACTTTC.

CDR3 sequence: CASSYPARGGDLEAFF. In DNA, the CDR3 is TGTGCCAGCAGTTACCCGGCCCGAGGAGGAGATCTTGAAGCTTTCTTT. This chain links TRBV6-6 with TRBJ1-1; D remains unclear. The V gene lost 2 bases and the J gene lost 7 bases, with 20 bases spanning the gap. From germline, CDR1 is MNHNY and CDR2 SVGAGI (reference sequence). This CDR3 comprises 16 residues.

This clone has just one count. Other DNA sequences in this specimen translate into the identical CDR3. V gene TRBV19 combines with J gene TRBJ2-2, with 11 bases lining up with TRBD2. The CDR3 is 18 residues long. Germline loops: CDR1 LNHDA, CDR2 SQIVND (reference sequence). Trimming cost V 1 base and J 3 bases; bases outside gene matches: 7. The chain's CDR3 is CASSIGRTSGRYTGELFF. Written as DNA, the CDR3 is TGTGCCAGTAGTATAGGCCGGACTAGCGGGCGTTACACCGGGGAGCTGTTTTTT.

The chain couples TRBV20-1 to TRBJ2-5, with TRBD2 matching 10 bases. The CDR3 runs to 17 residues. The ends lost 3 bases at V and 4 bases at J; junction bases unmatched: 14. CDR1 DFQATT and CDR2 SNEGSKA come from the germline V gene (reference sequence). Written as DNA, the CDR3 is TGCAGTGCTAGTAAGCGGGAGGGCCATGTCATGGGAGAGACCCAGTACTTC. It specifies CSASKREGHVMGETQYF.

The CDR3, as DNA: TGCGCCAGCAGCCCCTCTCCTCCTGTAGCGGGAGGGCTCGGCGAGCAGTACTTC. Translated, it gives CASSPSPPVAGGLGEQYF. The rearrangement links TRBV4-1 to TRBJ2-7, with TRBD2 identical over 11 bases. Germline loops: CDR1 MGHRA, CDR2 YSYEKL. The CDR3 has 18 residues. V lost 4 bases to trimming and J lost 6 bases; unmatched junction nucleotides: 17.

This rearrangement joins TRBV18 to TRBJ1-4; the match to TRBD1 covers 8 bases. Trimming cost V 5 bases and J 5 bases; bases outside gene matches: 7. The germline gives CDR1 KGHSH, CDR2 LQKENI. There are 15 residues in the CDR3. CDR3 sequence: CASSFPGTGNEKLFF. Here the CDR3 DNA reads TGTGCCAGCTCATTCCCCGGGACAGGCAATGAAAAACTGTTTTTT.

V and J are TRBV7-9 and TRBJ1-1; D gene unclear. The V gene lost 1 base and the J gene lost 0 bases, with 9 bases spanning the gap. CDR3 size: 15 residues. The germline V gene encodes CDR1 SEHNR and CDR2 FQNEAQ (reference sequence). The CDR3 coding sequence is TGTGCCAGCAGCTTAGAGACGGAGATGAACACTGAAGCTTTCTTT. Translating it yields CASSLETEMNTEAFF.

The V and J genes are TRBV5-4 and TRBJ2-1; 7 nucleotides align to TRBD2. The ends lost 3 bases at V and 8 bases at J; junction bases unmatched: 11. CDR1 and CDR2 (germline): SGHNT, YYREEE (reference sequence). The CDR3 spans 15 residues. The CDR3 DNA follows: TGTGCCAGCAGCTCTCCGGGACTATCCGTCTATGAGCAGTTCTTC. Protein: CASSSPGLSVYEQFF.

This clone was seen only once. The chain's CDR3 is CASSVTPQGVNTEAFF. CDR3 coding DNA: TGTGCCAGCAGCGTAACCCCACAGGGGGTGAACACTGAAGCTTTCTTT. The chain combines TRBV9 with TRBJ1-1, with 8 bases matching TRBD1. CDR3 size: 16 residues. CDR1 is SGDLS and CDR2 is YYNGEE in the germline V gene. J lost 0 bases, V lost 1 base, and 5 bases had no gene match.

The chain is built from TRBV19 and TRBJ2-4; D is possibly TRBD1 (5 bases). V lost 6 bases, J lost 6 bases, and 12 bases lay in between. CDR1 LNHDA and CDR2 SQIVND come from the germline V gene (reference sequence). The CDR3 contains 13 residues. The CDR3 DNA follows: TGTGCCAGTAGGGGCTTAAGGGGAAACATTCAGTACTTC. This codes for CASRGLRGNIQYF.

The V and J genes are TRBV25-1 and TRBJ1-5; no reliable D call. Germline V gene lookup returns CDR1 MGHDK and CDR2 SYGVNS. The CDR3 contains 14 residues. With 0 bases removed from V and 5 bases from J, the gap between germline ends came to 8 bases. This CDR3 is CASSEYSIDQPQHF. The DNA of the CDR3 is TGTGCCAGCAGTGAATATTCTATCGATCAGCCCCAGCATTTT.

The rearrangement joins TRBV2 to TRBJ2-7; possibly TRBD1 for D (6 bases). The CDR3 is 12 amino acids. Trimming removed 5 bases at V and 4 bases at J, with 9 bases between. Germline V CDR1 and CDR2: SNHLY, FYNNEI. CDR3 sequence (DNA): TGTGCCAGCAGTCGACAGGTTTACGAGCAGTACTTC. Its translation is CASSRQVYEQYF.

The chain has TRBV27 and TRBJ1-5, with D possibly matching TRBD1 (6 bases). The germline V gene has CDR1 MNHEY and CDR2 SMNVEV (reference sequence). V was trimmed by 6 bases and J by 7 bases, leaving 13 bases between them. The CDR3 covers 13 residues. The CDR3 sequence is CASSQAGEQPQHF. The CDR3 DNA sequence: TGTGCCAGCAGCCAGGCAGGGGAACAGCCCCAGCATTTT.

The CDR3 region is CASSQRRQVPEAFF. CDR3 nucleotides: TGTGCCAGCAGCCAGAGAAGACAGGTCCCTGAAGCTTTCTTT. V usage is TRBV7-8 and J usage is TRBJ1-1, with D possibly matching TRBD1 (6 bases). Germline CDR1 reads SGHVS; CDR2 reads FQNEAQ. The CDR3 totals 14 residues. Trimming stripped 5 bases from V and 6 bases from J, with 16 bases between. Full variable domain (remainder filled in from reference TRBV7-8 and TRBJ1-1): GAGVSQSPRYKVAKRGQDVALRCDPISGHVSLFWYQQALGQGPEFLTYFQNEAQLDKSGLPSDRFFAERPEGSVSTLKIQRTQQEDSAVYLCASSQRRQVPEAFFGQGTRLTVV.

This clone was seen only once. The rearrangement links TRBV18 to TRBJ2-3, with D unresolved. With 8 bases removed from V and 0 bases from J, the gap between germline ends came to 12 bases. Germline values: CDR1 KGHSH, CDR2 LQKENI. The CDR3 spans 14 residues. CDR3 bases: TGTGCCAGCCGGAGCGTGACTAGCACAGATACGCAGTATTTT. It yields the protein CASRSVTSTDTQYF.

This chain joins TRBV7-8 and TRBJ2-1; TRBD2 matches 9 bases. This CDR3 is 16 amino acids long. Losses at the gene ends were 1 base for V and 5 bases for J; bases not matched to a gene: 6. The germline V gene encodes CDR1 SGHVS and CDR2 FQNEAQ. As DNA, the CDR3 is TGTGCCAGCAGCTTAGTTGGGGGCGGGAGGGACAATGAGCAGTTCTTC. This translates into CASSLVGGGRDNEQFF. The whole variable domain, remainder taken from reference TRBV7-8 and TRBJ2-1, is GAGVSQSPRYKVAKRGQDVALRCDPISGHVSLFWYQQALGQGPEFLTYFQNEAQLDKSGLPSDRFFAERPEGSVSTLKIQRTQQEDSAVYLCASSLVGGGRDNEQFFGPGTRLTVL.

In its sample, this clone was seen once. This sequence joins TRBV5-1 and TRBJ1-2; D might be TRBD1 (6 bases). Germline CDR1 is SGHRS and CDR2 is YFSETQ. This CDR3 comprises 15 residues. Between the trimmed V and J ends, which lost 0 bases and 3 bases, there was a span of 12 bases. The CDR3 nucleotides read TGCGCCAGCAGCTTGGTCACCGGGACATACTATGGCTACACCTTC. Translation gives CASSLVTGTYYGYTF.

The CDR3 region has the DNA TGTGCCAGCAGCTTATCAGAAACCTATGGCTACACCTTC. Its protein is CASSLSETYGYTF. The chain couples TRBV7-2 to TRBJ1-2; no definite D call. The germline V gene has CDR1 SGHTA and CDR2 FQGNSA. The CDR3 is 13 amino acids. V lost 2 bases, J lost 4 bases, and 8 bases lay in between.

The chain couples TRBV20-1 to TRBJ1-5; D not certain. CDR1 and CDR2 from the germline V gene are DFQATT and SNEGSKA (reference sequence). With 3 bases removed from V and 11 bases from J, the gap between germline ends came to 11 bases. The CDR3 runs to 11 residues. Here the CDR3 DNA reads TGCAGTGCTAGCGGATTCGGGTCCCAGCATTTT. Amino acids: CSASGFGSQHF.